This T cell receptor beta chain was identified in a study of blood T cells in healthy people across ages. The amount of total RNA extracted per sample was at least 6 micrograms. This CDR3 comprises 14 residues. The V and J ends lost 6 bases and 9 bases respectively, with 15 bases between them. Germline V gene sequence: CDR1 MNHEY, CDR2 SMNVEV (reference sequence). Through a sample-barcoded 5' primer and a J-beta primer mix, a second PCR was run for roughly 6 to 11 cycles. Sequencing recovered at least 3 million CDR3-containing paired-end reads from each sample. TCRdb ran MiXCR on the 5' RACE reads and lists one entry per CDR3 protein. This sample has under 750,000 distinct CDR3 sequences, with 45% to 55% found just once.

The chain joins TRBV27 to TRBJ1-6; D perhaps matches TRBD1 (5 bases). Sequencing used blood. This receptor was identified in a man at least 80 years old in good health. For the CDR3, the DNA is TGTGCCAGCAGGAGAACAGGACCACGTTCACCCCTCCACTTT. Translating it yields CASRRTGPRSPLHF.